This T cell receptor beta chain was captured by sequencing in a study of T-cell memory formation after mild COVID-19. Notes on the study in general: Largely, contracting CD4+ clones fell within CM and EM, and contracting CD8+ clones within EMRA. Later expanders leaned toward CD4+, whereas clones contracting from day 15 to 85 were balanced CD4/CD8.

Germline lookup yields CDR1 MNHEY and CDR2 SVGEGT. The CDR3 consists of 17 residues. The V gene end was trimmed by 2 bases and the J gene end by 5 bases; junction bases not matched to a gene: 13. TCRdb reanalysed the 5' RACE reads using MiXCR and keeps one entry per CDR3 protein. The sample records 200,000 or so distinct CDR3 sequences, more than 15% being singletons. With respect to this clonotype: As yet, its antigen is unknown.

V gene TRBV6-2 or TRBV6-3 combines with J gene TRBJ2-7; 9 bases agree with TRBD2. The receptor was isolated from an adult woman who had mild COVID-19 (a few samples of this study predate the infection). Cell type and time point are not known. Sequenced: PBMCs or a T cell subset sorted from them (not recorded which). CDR3 sequence: CASSYLLGLAVSNEQYF. The CDR3 DNA reads as TGTGCCAGCAGTTACCTCCTGGGACTAGCAGTGAGCAACGAGCAGTACTTC.